This T cell receptor (beta chain) was recorded in a study of vaccination and CD4 T cells after COVID-19. About the research overall: Post-vaccination samples were procured at a median of roughly 76 days following dose two (range 14 to 241). Broader study findings: Relatively few convalescent patients and no early post-infection timepoints were analyzed.

With 0 bases removed from V and 1 base from J, the gap between germline ends came to 9 bases. This CDR3 is built from 15 residues. Germline V CDR1 and CDR2: LGHDT, YNNKEL (reference sequence). The Oncomine TCR Beta short-read assay sequenced DNA from cultured CD4+ T cells. In TCRdb, the PCR reads were re-called with MiXCR into one record per CDR3 protein. The data contain about 15,000 distinct CDR3 sequences, roughly 60% of them singletons. Treatment defined: roughly 10-day PBMC culture with coronavirus spike peptide pools or control peptides (ViraFEST assay). Positive tests by PCR, dated March to December 2020, predated US Alpha, Beta and Delta variants. With respect to this clonotype: What it recognizes is unknown.

Material: CD4+ T cells from blood, cultured in vitro, obtained after SARS-CoV-2 vaccination. The chain combines TRBV3-1 with TRBJ2-5; D possibly corresponds to TRBD1 (5 bases). The source of this sequence is a human donor who had recovered from COVID-19. The DNA for the CDR3 is TGTGCCAGCAGCCAAGAGGCCAGGGTCCAAGAGACCCAGTACTTC. It is translated as CASSQEARVQETQYF.